The 19 T cell receptor beta chains below come from one sample, sequenced in a study of shared clonotypes between healthy human individuals (dated by TCRdb to about 2020). Libraries were prepared through the immunoSEQ multiplex PCR assay. TCRdb retrieved this table from immuneACCESS and kept in-frame rearrangements only. Not all clones are present; in checked studies, unresolved V genes account for under half, and no reason is known for the remainder. In this sample the table shows hundreds of thousands of clones, about 74% of which occur a single time. 12% of the sample goes to the ten largest clones. The sequencing input was PBMCs. The receptors originated from a woman aged 40 to 50 in good health. Some clones in this sample may be carry-over from other donors' samples.

Comments on this clone: The likely explanation is a read error, given a far larger clone one base away. The J gene is TRBJ2-5, the V gene TRBV30; unclear D gene. The germline V gene encodes CDR1 GTSNPN and CDR2 SVGIG (reference sequence). The ends were cut back, 0 bases at V and 4 bases at J, with 12 bases in the middle. The CDR3 has 14 amino acids. The CDR3 spells CAWSVVGGGETQYF. The CDR3, as DNA: TGTGCCTGGAGTGTAGTGGGTGGCGGAGAGACCCAGTACTTC.

As for this clone: A read error is possible here, since a much larger clone lies one base away. Other DNA variants within this sample encode the same CDR3. The chain combines TRBV5-4 with TRBJ2-7; TRBD2 might be the D (5 bases). This CDR3 region has 15 residues. Germline V CDR1 and CDR2: SGHNT, YYREEE (reference sequence). The CDR3, as DNA: TGCGCCAGCAGCTCCGGAGCCCAGGAGGTCTACGAGCAGTACTTC. Translating gives CASSSGAQEVYEQYF.

J is TRBJ2-2 and V is TRBV7-9, with 9 positions matching TRBD2. CDR3 length equals 16 residues. The germline V gene has CDR1 SEHNR and CDR2 FQNEAQ (reference sequence). The junction had 8 bases not matched to a gene; V was cut back by 4 bases and J by 5 bases. The CDR3 nucleotides are TGTGCCAGCAGCTCCCGAGCGGGAGGATGGACCGGGGAGCTGTTTTTT. Its translation: CASSSRAGGWTGELFF.

The sample holds one count of this clone. The chain carries TRBV7-2 and TRBJ2-1, with D perhaps matching TRBD2 (5 bases). The germline V gene has CDR1 SGHTA and CDR2 FQGNSA. There are 14 residues in the CDR3. V was pared by 6 bases and J by 4 bases, with 13 bases between. This chain's CDR3 is CASSYTGEYNEQFF. The CDR3 nucleotides are TGTGCCAGCAGTTATACCGGGGAATACAATGAGCAGTTCTTC.

The gene calls are TRBV2 and TRBJ1-4, with TRBD1 identical over 9 bases. CDR3 length: 14 amino acids. V lost 6 bases to trimming and J lost 8 bases; unmatched junction nucleotides: 7. CDR1 is SNHLY and CDR2 is FYNNEI in the germline V gene. The CDR3 DNA sequence: TGTGCCAGCAGGGAGGACAGGGGTGGGGAAAAACTGTTTTTT. Translation gives CASREDRGGEKLFF.

Notes on this clone: A far larger clone is only one base removed, so a read error is likely. The sample carries other DNA sequences with the same CDR3. The CDR3 bases are TGTGCCAGCAGTGAAGTCCAGGGCTCTACCGGGGAGTTGTTTTTT. Encoded protein: CASSEVQGSTGELFF. The gene calls are TRBV6-1 and TRBJ2-2, with D perhaps matching TRBD1 or TRBD2 (5 bases each). The CDR3 is made up of 15 amino acids. Per germline, CDR1 MNHNS and CDR2 SASEGT.

The rearrangement uses TRBV30 and TRBJ1-3; no firm D call. This CDR3 has 12 amino acids. The ends were cut back, 4 bases at V and 1 base at J, with 5 bases in the middle. Per the germline V gene, CDR1 is GTSNPN and CDR2 is SVGIG (reference sequence). The CDR3 region is CAWITSGNTIYF. For the CDR3, the DNA is TGTGCCTGGATTACTTCTGGAAACACCATATATTTT.

By share, this clone counts as medium-sized. The sample has other DNA sequences that encode this CDR3 too. The chain uses TRBV30 and TRBJ1-1; D remains unclear. V was cut by 5 bases and J by 0 bases, with 10 bases left in between. The CDR3 sequence is 13 residues long. In germline, CDR1 is GTSNPN, CDR2 SVGIG (reference sequence). The CDR3 region is CAWDWNMNTEAFF. The CDR3 nucleotides are TGTGCCTGGGACTGGAACATGAACACTGAAGCTTTCTTT. Together with reference TRBV30 and TRBJ1-1, the CDR3 gives the full variable domain: SQTIHQWPATLVQPVGSPLSLECTVEGTSNPNLYWYRQAAGRGLQLLFYSVGIGQISSEVPQNLSASRPQDRQFILSSKKLLLSDSGFYLCAWDWNMNTEAFFGQGTRLTVV.

The gene calls are TRBV5-1 and TRBJ2-2; 8 bases agree with TRBD2. The junction had 4 bases not matched to a gene; V was cut back by 8 bases and J by 4 bases. The CDR3 runs 13 residues. Germline lookup yields CDR1 SGHRS and CDR2 YFSETQ. The chain's CDR3 is CASNSGATGELFF. CDR3 DNA sequence: TGCGCCAGTAATAGCGGGGCCACCGGGGAGCTGTTTTTT.

In regard to this clone: A read error is likely here: a far larger clone is one base away. Distinct nucleotide sequences in the sample also encode this CDR3. The chain combines TRBV15 with TRBJ2-7; TRBD1 is a possible D gene (6 bases). The CDR3 runs 16 residues. Germline CDR1 is LNHNV and CDR2 is YYDKDF (reference sequence). The chain's CDR3 is CATSRDLGQGSYEQYF. The CDR3 nucleotides read TGCGCCACCAGCAGAGATTTGGGACAAGGATCATACGAGCAGTACTTC. Drawing the rest from reference TRBV15 and TRBJ2-7, the complete variable domain is DAMVIQNPRYQVTQFGKPVTLSCSQTLNHNVMYWYQQKSSQAPKLLFHYYDKDFNNEADTPDNFQSRRPNTSFCFLDIRSPGLGDTAMYLCATSRDLGQGSYEQYFGPGTRLTVT.

V is TRBV30 and J is TRBJ1-5, with D possibly being TRBD1 (5 bases). Germline V gene lookup returns CDR1 GTSNPN and CDR2 SVGIG (reference sequence). The length of the CDR3 is 14 residues. In nucleotides, the CDR3 is TGTGCACTGGGGGACGCCGACAGCAATCAGCCCCAGCATTTT. Translation: CALGDADSNQPQHF. Combining the CDR3 with reference TRBV30 and TRBJ1-5 gives the whole variable domain SQTIHQWPATLVQPVGSPLSLECTVEGTSNPNLYWYRQAAGRGLQLLFYSVGIGQISSEVPQNLSASRPQDRQFILSSKKLLLSDSGFYLCALGDADSNQPQHFGDGTRLSIL.

The V and J genes are TRBV5-1 and TRBJ2-5; D gene unclear. Germline values: CDR1 SGHRS, CDR2 YFSETQ. Trimming removed 0 bases from V and 2 bases from J, with 11 bases in between. The CDR3 contains 15 residues. The CDR3 loop is CASSLGRRRQETQYF. The CDR3 nucleotides read TGCGCCAGCAGCTTGGGACGGCGACGTCAAGAGACCCAGTACTTC.

The V gene is TRBV6-6, the J gene TRBJ1-4, with TRBD1 identical over 9 bases. The germline CDR1 and CDR2 sequences are MNHNY and SVGAGI (reference sequence). The V gene end was trimmed by 6 bases and the J gene end by 8 bases; junction bases not matched to a gene: 10. The CDR3 is 15 residues long. This CDR3 reads CASRPTGGLGEKLFF. DNA of the CDR3: TGTGCCAGCAGGCCGACAGGGGGGTTAGGCGAAAAACTGTTTTTT.

The chain couples TRBV19 to TRBJ2-7; TRBD2 matches 13 bases. The CDR3 is 15 residues long. With 5 bases clipped from V and 2 bases from J, the junction kept 3 bases outside the gene matches. In germline, CDR1 is LNHDA, CDR2 SQIVND (reference sequence). CDR3 DNA: TGTGCCAGTAGTTACGGGACTAGCGGGGCCTACGAGCAGTACTTC. It is translated as CASSYGTSGAYEQYF.

J is TRBJ1-2 and V is TRBV7-2; D perhaps matches TRBD1 (6 bases). The CDR3 runs 18 residues. V was trimmed by 5 bases and J by 4 bases, leaving 26 bases between them. Germline loops: CDR1 SGHTA, CDR2 FQGNSA. CDR3 coding DNA: TGTGCCAGCAGCCTTTATCCAAACAGGGTCGTTGACGCCTATGGCTACACCTTC. Residues: CASSLYPNRVVDAYGYTF. Based on the CDR3 plus reference TRBV7-2 and TRBJ1-2, the full variable domain is GAGVSQSPSNKVTEKGKDVELRCDPISGHTALYWYRQSLGQGLEFLIYFQGNSAPDKSGLPSDRFSAERTGGSVSTLTIQRTQQEDSAVYLCASSLYPNRVVDAYGYTFGSGTRLTVV.

The chain employs TRBV29-1 and TRBJ2-1; 7 nucleotides agree with TRBD2. With 1 base clipped from V and 6 bases from J, the junction kept 9 bases outside the gene matches. Germline assignment: CDR1 SQVTM and CDR2 ANQGSEA. This CDR3 has 15 residues. For the CDR3, the DNA is TGCAGCGTTGAAGTGGGTGGGAGGGTTAGCAATGAGCAGTTCTTC. This codes for CSVEVGGRVSNEQFF.

The genes are TRBV28 and TRBJ2-7; 7 bases map to TRBD2. This CDR3 has 13 residues. J was trimmed by 6 bases and V by 5 bases; bases with no gene match: 7. Per germline, CDR1 MDHEN and CDR2 SYDVKM. This chain's CDR3 is CASSPTRTSEQYF. The CDR3 nucleotides are TGTGCCAGCAGTCCAACTCGGACTAGCGAGCAGTACTTC.

V usage is TRBV19 and J usage is TRBJ2-6; TRBD1 might be the D (5 bases). The CDR3 length is 14 residues. Trimming shortened V by 1 base and J by 12 bases, and 13 bases separated the two germline ends. Germline V gives CDR1 LNHDA, CDR2 SQIVND (reference sequence). CDR3 protein: CASSIVGRARVLTF. The CDR3 region has the DNA TGTGCCAGTAGTATAGTGGGCAGGGCGCGCGTCCTGACTTTC.

This clone showed up just a few times. The rearrangement joins TRBV2 to TRBJ1-3; no reliable D call. CDR1 SNHLY and CDR2 FYNNEI come from the germline V gene. With 9 bases removed from V and 4 bases from J, the gap between germline ends came to 10 bases. The CDR3 consists of 12 residues. The CDR3 sequence is CARASWGNTIYF. The CDR3 DNA reads as TGTGCCAGGGCGTCGTGGGGAAACACCATATATTTT.